These 9 T cell receptor beta chains share one sample of origin, sequenced in a study of vaccination and CD4 T cells after COVID-19. Sequenced with the Oncomine TCR Beta short-read assay was DNA taken from cultured CD4+ T cells. MiXCR, applied by TCRdb to the PCR reads, yields one record per CDR3 protein. The table has 8,000 to 9,500 distinct CDR3 sequences, around 60% seen once. Stated treatment: roughly 11-day PBMC culture with coronavirus spike peptide pools or control peptides (ViraFEST assay). These TCRs are of unknown antigen specificity. Sequenced here: cultured CD4+ T cells from blood, sampled after SARS-CoV-2 vaccination. The receptors originated from a human donor with COVID-19.

This clonotype was detected a few times. The V gene is TRBV5-1, the J gene TRBJ2-1, with D possibly matching TRBD1 (6 bases). Looked up from germline, CDR1 is SGHRS and CDR2 is YFSETQ. The CDR3 sequence is 13 residues long. Trimming stripped 8 bases from V and 5 bases from J, with 14 bases between. Here the CDR3 DNA reads TGCGCCAGGAACCGGGACAACCACAATGAGCAGTTCTTC. It is translated as CARNRDNHNEQFF.

There are a few counts of this clonotype. The rearrangement links TRBV20-1 to TRBJ1-5; D is possibly TRBD1 (5 bases). Trimming shortened V by 5 bases and J by 6 bases, and 14 bases separated the two germline ends. This CDR3 is built from 13 residues. Germline values: CDR1 DFQATT, CDR2 SNEGSKA (reference sequence). The CDR3 region is CSARVGAGQPQHF. The CDR3, as DNA: TGCAGTGCTCGGGTTGGGGCCGGTCAGCCCCAGCATTTT.

In this sample, this clonotype turned up once. V is TRBV18 and J is TRBJ1-3; TRBD1 agrees at 8 bases. With V trimmed by 4 bases and J by 4 bases, 6 bases remained unmatched. CDR3 length: 15 amino acids. Germline V CDR1 and CDR2: KGHSH, LQKENI. The CDR3 sequence: CASSRGQGAGNTIYF. CDR3 nucleotides: TGTGCCAGCTCACGCGGGCAGGGGGCCGGAAACACCATATATTTT.

The rearrangement joins TRBV30 to TRBJ1-6; D is perhaps TRBD1 (5 bases). The ends were cut back, 1 base at V and 7 bases at J, with 14 bases in the middle. This CDR3 is 15 amino acids long. Germline lookup yields CDR1 GTSNPN and CDR2 SVGIG (reference sequence). CDR3 loop: CAWSEIVGGNSPLHF. CDR3 sequence (DNA): TGTGCCTGGAGTGAAATCGTGGGGGGAAATTCACCCCTCCACTTT.

The V call is TRBV5-4, the J call TRBJ2-5; 14 bases are a match to TRBD2. Germline lookup yields CDR1 SGHNT and CDR2 YYREEE (reference sequence). V shed 4 bases, J shed 6 bases, and the junction held 8 bases outside the gene matches. This CDR3 is 16 amino acids long. Written as DNA, the CDR3 is TGTGCCAGCAGCGCCGGGACTAGCGGGGGTCAGAAGACCCAGTACTTC. Translation gives CASSAGTSGGQKTQYF.

This clonotype was observed a few times. The chain carries TRBV10-3 and TRBJ2-3; no definite D call. V lost 7 bases to trimming and J lost 0 bases, with 5 bases between them. There are 12 residues in the CDR3. Per germline, CDR1 ENHRY and CDR2 SYGVKD. The CDR3 reads CAIKDSTDTQYF. The CDR3 bases are TGTGCCATCAAGGACAGCACAGATACGCAGTATTTT.

This chain uses TRBV19 with TRBJ2-2, with D possibly matching TRBD1 (5 bases). V was pared by 4 bases and J by 6 bases, with 9 bases between. The CDR3 is 13 residues long. CDR1 is LNHDA, CDR2 SQIVND, per germline (reference sequence). Here the CDR3 DNA reads TGTGCCAGTAGTAGTTTCAGGGCCGGGGAGCTGTTTTTT. Its protein is CASSSFRAGELFF. Full variable domain (remainder filled in from reference TRBV19 and TRBJ2-2): DGGITQSPKYLFRKEGQNVTLSCEQNLNHDAMYWYRQDPGQGLRLIYYSQIVNDFQKGDIAEGYSVSREKKESFPLTVTSAQKNPTAFYLCASSSFRAGELFFGEGSRLTVL.

This clonotype has a single count. The J gene is TRBJ2-3, the V gene TRBV7-2, with D perhaps being TRBD1 or TRBD2 (5 bases each). Germline V gene lookup returns CDR1 SGHTA and CDR2 FQGNSA. Trimming removed 2 bases from V and 2 bases from J, with 14 bases in between. The CDR3 totals 16 residues. CDR3 nucleotide sequence: TGTGCCAGCAGCTTAAGACAGTGGGGAGTCACAGATACGCAGTATTTT. It codes for CASSLRQWGVTDTQYF.

The rearrangement links TRBV7-9 to TRBJ2-1, with D possibly matching TRBD1 (6 bases). V was cut by 7 bases and J by 7 bases, with 17 bases left in between. Germline CDR1 SEHNR, CDR2 FQNEAQ (reference sequence). CDR3 length: 14 amino acids. The CDR3 DNA reads as TGTGCCAGCATCGAGGGGGTTTCGGAGAATGAGCAGTTCTTC. Its translation is CASIEGVSENEQFF. Using reference TRBV7-9 and TRBJ2-1 for the parts outside the CDR3, the full variable domain is DTGVSQNPRHKITKRGQNVTFRCDPISEHNRLYWYRQTLGQGPEFLTYFQNEAQLEKSRLLSDRFSAERPKGSFSTLEIQRTEQGDSAMYLCASIEGVSENEQFFGPGTRLTVL.